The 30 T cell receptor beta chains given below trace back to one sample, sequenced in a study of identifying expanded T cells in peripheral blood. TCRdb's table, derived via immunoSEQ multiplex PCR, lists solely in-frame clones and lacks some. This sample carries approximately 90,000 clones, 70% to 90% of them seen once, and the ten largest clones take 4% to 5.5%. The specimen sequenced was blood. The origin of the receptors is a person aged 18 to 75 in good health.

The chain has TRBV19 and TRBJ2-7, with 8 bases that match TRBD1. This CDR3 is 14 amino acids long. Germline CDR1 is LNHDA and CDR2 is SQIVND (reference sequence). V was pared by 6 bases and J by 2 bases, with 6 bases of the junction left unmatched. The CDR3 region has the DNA TGTGCCAGTAGGGGGACAGGTGCAGCCTACGAGCAGTACTTC. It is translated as CASRGTGAAYEQYF.

CDR3 coding DNA: TGTGCCAGCAGTCGACAGGGGACAGATACGCAGTATTTT. Its translation is CASSRQGTDTQYF. The gene calls are TRBV9 and TRBJ2-3; 8 positions match TRBD1. The CDR3 loop spans 13 amino acids. In germline, CDR1 is SGDLS, CDR2 YYNGEE. J lost 3 bases, V lost 5 bases, and 2 bases had no gene match.

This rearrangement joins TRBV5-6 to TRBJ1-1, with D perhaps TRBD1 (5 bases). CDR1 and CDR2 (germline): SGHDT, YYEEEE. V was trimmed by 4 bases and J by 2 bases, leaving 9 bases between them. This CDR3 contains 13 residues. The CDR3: CASSLTVNTEAFF. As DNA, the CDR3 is TGTGCCAGCAGCCTGACAGTAAACACTGAAGCTTTCTTT.

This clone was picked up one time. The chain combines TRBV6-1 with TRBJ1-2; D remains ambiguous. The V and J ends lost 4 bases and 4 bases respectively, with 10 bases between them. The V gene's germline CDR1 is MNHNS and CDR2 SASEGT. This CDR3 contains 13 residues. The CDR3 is CASSASASYGYTF. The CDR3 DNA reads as TGTGCCAGCAGTGCCAGCGCATCCTATGGCTACACCTTC.

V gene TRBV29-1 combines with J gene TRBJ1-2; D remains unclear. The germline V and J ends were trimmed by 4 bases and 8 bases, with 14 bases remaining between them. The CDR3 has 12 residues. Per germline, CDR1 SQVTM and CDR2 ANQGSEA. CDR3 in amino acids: CSVAPNPVGYTF. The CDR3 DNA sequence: TGCAGCGTTGCCCCAAACCCGGTAGGCTACACCTTC.

The CDR3: CASSPDTHQPQHF. The CDR3 DNA is TGCGCCAGCAGCCCGGACACCCATCAGCCCCAGCATTTT. The chain joins TRBV10-2 to TRBJ1-5, with a tentative D call TRBD1 (5 bases). CDR1 and CDR2 (germline): WSHSY, SAAADI. V was pared by 6 bases and J by 5 bases, with 11 bases between. CDR3 length: 13 residues.

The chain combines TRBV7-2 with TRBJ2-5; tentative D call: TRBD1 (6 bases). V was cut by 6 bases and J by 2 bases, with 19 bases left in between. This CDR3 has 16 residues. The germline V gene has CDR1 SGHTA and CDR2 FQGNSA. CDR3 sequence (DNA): TGTGCCAGCAGTCTCCTCTTTCGGGACAAACAAGAGACCCAGTACTTC. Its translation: CASSLLFRDKQETQYF.

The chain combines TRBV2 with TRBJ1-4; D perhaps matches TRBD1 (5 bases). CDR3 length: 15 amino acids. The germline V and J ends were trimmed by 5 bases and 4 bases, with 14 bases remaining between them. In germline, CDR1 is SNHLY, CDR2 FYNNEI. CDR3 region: CASSYLLGVNEKLFF. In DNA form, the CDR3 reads TGTGCCAGCAGTTACCTTTTGGGGGTTAATGAAAAACTGTTTTTT.

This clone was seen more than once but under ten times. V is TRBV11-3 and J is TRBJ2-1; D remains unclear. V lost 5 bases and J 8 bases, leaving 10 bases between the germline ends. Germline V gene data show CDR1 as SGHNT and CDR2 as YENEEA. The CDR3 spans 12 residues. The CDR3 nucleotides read TGTGCCAGCAGCCCGATAAAAGATGAGCAGTTCTTC. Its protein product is CASSPIKDEQFF.

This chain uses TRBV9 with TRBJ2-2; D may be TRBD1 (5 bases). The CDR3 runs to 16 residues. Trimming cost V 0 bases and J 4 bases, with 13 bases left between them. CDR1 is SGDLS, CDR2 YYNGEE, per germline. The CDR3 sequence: CASSVAQGPPTGELFF. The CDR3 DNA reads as TGTGCCAGCAGCGTAGCCCAGGGTCCACCCACCGGGGAGCTGTTTTTT. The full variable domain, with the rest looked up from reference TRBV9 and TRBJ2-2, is DSGVTQTPKHLITATGQRVTLRCSPRSGDLSVYWYQQSLDQGLQFLIQYYNGEERAKGNILERFSAQQFPDLHSELNLSSLELGDSALYFCASSVAQGPPTGELFFGEGSRLTVL.

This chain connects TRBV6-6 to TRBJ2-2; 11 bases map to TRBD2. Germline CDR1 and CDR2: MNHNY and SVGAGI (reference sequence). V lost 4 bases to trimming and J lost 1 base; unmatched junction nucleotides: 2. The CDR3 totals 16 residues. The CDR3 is CASSLGTSGNTGELFF. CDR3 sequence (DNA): TGTGCCAGCAGTTTGGGGACTAGCGGGAACACCGGGGAGCTGTTTTTT.

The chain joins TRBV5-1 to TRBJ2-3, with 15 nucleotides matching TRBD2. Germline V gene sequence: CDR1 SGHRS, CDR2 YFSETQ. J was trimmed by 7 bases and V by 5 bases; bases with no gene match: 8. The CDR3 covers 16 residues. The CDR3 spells CASREGLAGGMNTQYF. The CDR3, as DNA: TGCGCCAGCAGAGAGGGACTAGCGGGGGGTATGAATACGCAGTATTTT.

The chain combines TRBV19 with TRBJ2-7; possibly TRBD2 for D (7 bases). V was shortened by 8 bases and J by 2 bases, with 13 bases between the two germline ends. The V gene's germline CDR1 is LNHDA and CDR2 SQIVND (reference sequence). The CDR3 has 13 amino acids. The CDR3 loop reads CASGRGLTYEQYF. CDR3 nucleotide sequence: TGTGCCAGTGGGAGGGGGTTAACCTACGAGCAGTACTTC.

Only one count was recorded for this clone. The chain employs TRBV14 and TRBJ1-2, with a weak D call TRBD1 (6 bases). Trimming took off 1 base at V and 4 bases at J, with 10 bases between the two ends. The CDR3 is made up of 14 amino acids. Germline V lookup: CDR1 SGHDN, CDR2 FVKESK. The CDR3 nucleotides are TGTGCCAGCAGCCAAGCTCAGGGGACCTATGGCTACACCTTC. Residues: CASSQAQGTYGYTF.

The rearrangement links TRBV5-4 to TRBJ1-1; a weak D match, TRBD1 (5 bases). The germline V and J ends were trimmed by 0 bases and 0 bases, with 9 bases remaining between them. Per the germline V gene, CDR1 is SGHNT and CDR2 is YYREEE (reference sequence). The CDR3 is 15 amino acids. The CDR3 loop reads CASSLGGVLNTEAFF. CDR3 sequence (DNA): TGTGCCAGCAGCTTGGGGGGGGTATTGAACACTGAAGCTTTCTTT.

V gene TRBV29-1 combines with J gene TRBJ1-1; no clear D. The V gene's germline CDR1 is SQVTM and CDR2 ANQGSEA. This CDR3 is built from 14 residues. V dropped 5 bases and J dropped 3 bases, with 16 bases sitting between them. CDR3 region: CSVQTPGGYTEAFF. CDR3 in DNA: TGCAGCGTTCAAACCCCGGGTGGATACACTGAAGCTTTCTTT.

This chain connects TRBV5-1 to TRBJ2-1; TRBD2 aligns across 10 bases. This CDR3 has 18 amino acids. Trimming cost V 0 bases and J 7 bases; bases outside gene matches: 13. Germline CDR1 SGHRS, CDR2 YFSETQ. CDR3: CASSLGLAGVQGWNEQFF. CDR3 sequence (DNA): TGCGCCAGCAGCTTGGGCCTAGCGGGGGTCCAGGGGTGGAATGAGCAGTTCTTC.

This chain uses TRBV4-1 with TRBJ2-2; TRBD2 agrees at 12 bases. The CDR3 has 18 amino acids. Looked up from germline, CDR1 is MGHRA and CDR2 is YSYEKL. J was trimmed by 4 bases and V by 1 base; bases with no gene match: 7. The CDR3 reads CASSQAASGGDVTGELFF. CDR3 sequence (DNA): TGCGCCAGCAGCCAAGCCGCTAGCGGGGGGGACGTCACCGGGGAGCTGTTTTTT.

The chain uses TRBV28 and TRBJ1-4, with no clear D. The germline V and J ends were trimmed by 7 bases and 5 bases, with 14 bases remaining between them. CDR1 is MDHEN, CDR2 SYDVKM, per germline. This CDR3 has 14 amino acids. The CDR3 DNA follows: TGTGCCAGCACTTCAACCTCGGGGAATGAAAAACTGTTTTTT. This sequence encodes CASTSTSGNEKLFF.

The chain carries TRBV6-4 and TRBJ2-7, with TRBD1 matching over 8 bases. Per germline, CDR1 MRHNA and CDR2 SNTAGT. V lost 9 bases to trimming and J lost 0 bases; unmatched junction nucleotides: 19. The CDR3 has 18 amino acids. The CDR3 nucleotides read TGTGCCAGGAGGGTCCGGGACAGGTGGGTCCTCCTCTCCTACGAGCAGTACTTC. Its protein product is CARRVRDRWVLLSYEQYF.

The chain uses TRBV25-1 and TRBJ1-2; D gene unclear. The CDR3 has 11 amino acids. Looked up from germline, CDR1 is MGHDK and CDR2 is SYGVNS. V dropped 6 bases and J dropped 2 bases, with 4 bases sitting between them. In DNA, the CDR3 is TGTGCCAGCAGGGAAAACTATGGCTACACCTTC. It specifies CASRENYGYTF.

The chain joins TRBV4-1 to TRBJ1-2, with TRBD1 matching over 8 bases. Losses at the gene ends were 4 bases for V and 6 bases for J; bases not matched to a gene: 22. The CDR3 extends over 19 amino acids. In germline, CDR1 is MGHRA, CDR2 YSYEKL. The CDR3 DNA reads TGCGCCAGCAGCCCATTTGGGACAGGCAAAAACAGACAGTCTCATGGCTACACCTTC. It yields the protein CASSPFGTGKNRQSHGYTF.

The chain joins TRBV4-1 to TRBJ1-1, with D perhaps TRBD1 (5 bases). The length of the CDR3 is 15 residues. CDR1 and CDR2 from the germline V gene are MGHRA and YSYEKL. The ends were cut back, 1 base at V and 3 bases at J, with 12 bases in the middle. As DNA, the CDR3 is TGCGCCAGCAGCCAAGGCCGAACAGGATACACTGAAGCTTTCTTT. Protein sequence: CASSQGRTGYTEAFF.

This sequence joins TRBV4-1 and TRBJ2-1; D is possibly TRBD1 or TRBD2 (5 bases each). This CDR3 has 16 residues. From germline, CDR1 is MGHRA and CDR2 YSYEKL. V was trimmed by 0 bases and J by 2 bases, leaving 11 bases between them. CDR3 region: CASSQDLGTTYNEQFF. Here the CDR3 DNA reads TGCGCCAGCAGCCAAGATCTCGGGACGACCTACAATGAGCAGTTCTTC.

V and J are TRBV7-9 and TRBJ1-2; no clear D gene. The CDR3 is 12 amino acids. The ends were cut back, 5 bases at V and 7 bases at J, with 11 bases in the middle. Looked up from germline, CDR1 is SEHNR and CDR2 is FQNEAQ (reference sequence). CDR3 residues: CASSPRVSGYTF. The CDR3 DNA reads TGTGCCAGCAGCCCTAGGGTGTCTGGCTACACCTTC. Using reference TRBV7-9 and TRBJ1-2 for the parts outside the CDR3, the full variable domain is DTGVSQNPRHKITKRGQNVTFRCDPISEHNRLYWYRQTLGQGPEFLTYFQNEAQLEKSRLLSDRFSAERPKGSFSTLEIQRTEQGDSAMYLCASSPRVSGYTFGSGTRLTVV.

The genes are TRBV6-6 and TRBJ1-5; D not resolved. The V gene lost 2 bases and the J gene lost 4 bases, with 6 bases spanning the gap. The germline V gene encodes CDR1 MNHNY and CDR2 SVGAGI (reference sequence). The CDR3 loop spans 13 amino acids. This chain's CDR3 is CASSYVRNQPQHF. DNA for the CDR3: TGTGCCAGCAGTTACGTCCGAAATCAGCCCCAGCATTTT.

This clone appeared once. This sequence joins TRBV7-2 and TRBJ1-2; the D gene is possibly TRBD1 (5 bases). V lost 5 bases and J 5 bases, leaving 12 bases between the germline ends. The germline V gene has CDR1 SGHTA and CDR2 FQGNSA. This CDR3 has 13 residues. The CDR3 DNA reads TGTGCCAGCAGCCGGGACGGCATTTATGGCTACACCTTC. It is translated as CASSRDGIYGYTF. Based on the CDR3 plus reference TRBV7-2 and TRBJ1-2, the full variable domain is GAGVSQSPSNKVTEKGKDVELRCDPISGHTALYWYRQSLGQGLEFLIYFQGNSAPDKSGLPSDRFSAERTGGSVSTLTIQRTQQEDSAVYLCASSRDGIYGYTFGSGTRLTVV.

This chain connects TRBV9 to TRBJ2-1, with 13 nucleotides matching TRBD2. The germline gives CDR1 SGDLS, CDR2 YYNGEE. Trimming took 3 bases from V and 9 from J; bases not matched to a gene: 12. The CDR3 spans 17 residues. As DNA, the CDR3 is TGTGCCAGCAGCGCTCAACCGGGACTAGCGGGGAGTGGTGAGCAGTTCTTC. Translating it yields CASSAQPGLAGSGEQFF. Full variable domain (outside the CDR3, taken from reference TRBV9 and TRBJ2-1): DSGVTQTPKHLITATGQRVTLRCSPRSGDLSVYWYQQSLDQGLQFLIQYYNGEERAKGNILERFSAQQFPDLHSELNLSSLELGDSALYFCASSAQPGLAGSGEQFFGPGTRLTVL.

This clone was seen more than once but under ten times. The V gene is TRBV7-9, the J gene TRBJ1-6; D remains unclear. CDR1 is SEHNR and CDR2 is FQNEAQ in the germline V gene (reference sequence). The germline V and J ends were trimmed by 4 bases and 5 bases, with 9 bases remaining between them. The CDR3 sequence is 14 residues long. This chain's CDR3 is CASSSRNNNSPLHF. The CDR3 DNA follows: TGTGCCAGCAGCTCCAGGAACAATAATTCACCCCTCCACTTT.

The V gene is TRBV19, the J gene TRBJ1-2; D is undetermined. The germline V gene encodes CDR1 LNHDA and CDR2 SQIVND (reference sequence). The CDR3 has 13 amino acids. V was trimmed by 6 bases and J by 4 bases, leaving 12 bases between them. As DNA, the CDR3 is TGTGCCAGTAGCACCCCCAGGACCTATGGCTACACCTTC. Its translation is CASSTPRTYGYTF.